The rows below give T cell receptor beta chains drawn from one sample of a study of beta chain features in type 1 diabetes. Some clones are missing from TCRdb's copy, which holds only in-frame ones; the method was immunoSEQ multiplex PCR. Found here are a few hundred thousand clones, 10% to 15% of them singletons; the top ten hold around 0.0099%. Sequenced: naive CD4+ T cells from blood. The receptors come from a woman aged 18-35 years with type 1 diabetes. Each CDR3 is given with its conserved first and last residue. The D gene is left open where the match is weak. The size of a clone is reported for some rows only, either as once, few or many, or as a class for expanded clones.

clone_size | j_call | d_call | v_call | cdr3_aa | cdr3_nt
few | TRBJ2-7 | NA | TRBV4-3 | CASSQDFTAYEQYF | TGCGCCAGCAGCCAAGATTTCACAGCCTACGAGCAGTACTTC
NA | TRBJ2-7 | NA | TRBV7-2 | CASSLVGGREYEQYF | TGTGCCAGCAGCTTAGTCGGAGGGAGAGAGTACGAGCAGTACTTC
few | TRBJ2-5 | TRBD2 | TRBV4-3 | CASSFTAGAGETQYF | TGCGCCAGCAGCTTTACAGCGGGAGCGGGAGAGACCCAGTACTTC
few | TRBJ1-5 | NA | TRBV10-2 | CASSDKRVGARQPQHF | TGCGCCAGCAGTGATAAGCGCGTAGGGGCACGGCAGCCCCAGCATTTT
few | TRBJ2-2 | TRBD1 | TRBV28 | CASSPGQGGVYTGELFF | TGTGCCAGCAGCCCCGGACAGGGTGGTGTGTACACCGGGGAGCTGTTTTTT
NA | TRBJ1-2 | TRBD1 | TRBV29-1 | CSVGQGGYGYTF | TGCAGCGTTGGGCAGGGGGGCTATGGCTACACCTTC
NA | TRBJ1-4 | NA | TRBV27 | CASGGGAGEKLFF | TGTGCCAGCGGAGGGGGGGCTGGGGAAAAACTGTTTTTT
few | TRBJ2-1 | NA | TRBV7-2 | CASSQSFNEQFF | TGTGCCAGCAGCCAAAGCTTTAATGAGCAGTTCTTC
few | TRBJ1-1 | TRBD1 | TRBV28 | CASSSGWGQGNTEAFF | TGTGCCAGCAGTTCGGGATGGGGACAGGGCAACACTGAAGCTTTCTTT
few | TRBJ2-7 | NA | TRBV28 | CASGSAGTIPYEQYF | TGTGCCAGCGGCTCGGCGGGCACTATTCCCTACGAGCAGTACTTC
NA | TRBJ2-3 | TRBD2 | TRBV4-2 | CASSPAGTSGGPVNTQYF | TGTGCCAGCAGCCCCGCAGGGACTAGCGGGGGGCCTGTGAATACGCAGTATTTT
few | TRBJ1-5 | TRBD1 | TRBV4-1 | CASSQVFRRGEPQHF | TGCGCCAGCAGCCAAGTATTTCGCAGGGGGGAGCCCCAGCATTTT
NA | TRBJ2-7 | NA | TRBV19 | CASSIDTARGTYEQYF | TGTGCCAGTAGTATAGATACGGCTAGAGGTACCTACGAGCAGTACTTC
NA | TRBJ2-1 | NA | TRBV5-1 | CASSLGSVLDEQFF | TGCGCCAGCAGCTTGGGGTCGGTCTTGGATGAGCAGTTCTTC
NA | TRBJ2-3 | NA | TRBV18 | CASSPRDDTQYF | TGTGCCAGCTCACCCCGGGATGATACGCAGTATTTT
few | TRBJ2-3 | TRBD2 | TRBV10-3 | CAIGALAGGGTDTQYF | TGTGCCATCGGAGCCTTAGCGGGAGGAGGGACAGATACGCAGTATTTT
NA | TRBJ2-7 | TRBD1 | TRBV6-1 | CASTIPGRGSLEQYF | TGTGCCAGCACCATCCCGGGCAGGGGGAGTCTCGAGCAGTACTTC
NA | TRBJ1-1 | NA | TRBV9 | CASSVDPVSNTEAFF | TGTGCCAGCAGCGTAGATCCCGTGAGTAACACTGAAGCTTTCTTT
NA | TRBJ2-1 | NA | TRBV5-8 | CASSGPGAEQFF | TGTGCCAGCAGCGGACCAGGGGCTGAGCAGTTCTTC
NA | TRBJ2-1 | TRBD2 | TRBV9 | CASSPGTSPLNEQFF | TGTGCCAGCAGCCCAGGGACTAGCCCACTCAATGAGCAGTTCTTC
few | TRBJ2-7 | TRBD2 | TRBV18 | CASSLGGDSYEQYF | TGTGCCAGCTCCCTTGGGGGGGACTCCTACGAGCAGTACTTC
few | TRBJ2-7 | NA | TRBV29-1 | CSVGGRVDEQYF | TGCAGCGTTGGGGGCAGGGTGGACGAGCAGTACTTC
NA | TRBJ1-5 | NA | TRBV18 | CASSPTGPDQPQHF | TGTGCCAGCTCACCAACAGGGCCGGATCAGCCCCAGCATTTT